These 6 T cell receptor beta chains came from one sample sequenced in a study of blood T cell repertoires in COVID-19. Clones were read by immunoSEQ multiplex PCR, and TCRdb kept only the in-frame ones, dropping some. Among some 260,000 clones listed, about 87% were seen once. The sequencing input was peripheral blood. These receptors were collected from a woman aged 70-85 years with COVID-19, enrolled during active disease.

The V gene is TRBV3-1 (or the pseudogene TRBV3-2), the J gene TRBJ1-2; 9 bases match TRBD1. The ends lost 8 bases at V and 13 bases at J; junction bases unmatched: 8. There are 11 residues in the CDR3. CDR1 and CDR2 from the germline V gene are LGHDT and YNNKEL (reference sequence). The CDR3 is CASRGQGSGTF. The CDR3, as DNA: TGTGCCAGCCGGGGACAGGGATCAGGCACCTTC.

This sequence joins TRBV11-3 and TRBJ1-3, with 7 bases identical to TRBD1. The CDR3 totals 15 residues. The V gene's germline CDR1 is SGHNT and CDR2 YENEEA. With 4 bases clipped from V and 0 bases from J, the junction kept 3 bases outside the gene matches. DNA of the CDR3: TGTGCCAGCAGCTACCGGGACAGCTCTGGAAACACCATATATTTT. Translated, it gives CASSYRDSSGNTIYF.

CDR3 sequence: CASSTGVVLRGTEAFF. The CDR3 DNA follows: TGTGCCAGTAGTACCGGGGTTGTTCTACGAGGCACTGAAGCTTTCTTT. V usage is TRBV19 and J usage is TRBJ1-1; unclear D gene. V lost 4 bases to trimming and J lost 4 bases, with 19 bases between them. Germline V lookup: CDR1 LNHDA, CDR2 SQIVND (reference sequence). The CDR3 consists of 16 residues.

This clone was picked up a small number of times. The sample holds other DNA sequences that translate to the same CDR3. The CDR3 loop reads CATSSDRTNTEAFF. CDR3 sequence (DNA): TGTGCCACCAGCAGTGACAGGACTAACACTGAAGCTTTCTTT. The J gene is TRBJ1-1, the V gene TRBV15; tentative D call: TRBD1 (6 bases). Per the germline V gene, CDR1 is LNHNV and CDR2 is YYDKDF (reference sequence). The length of the CDR3 is 14 residues. V lost 3 bases, J lost 2 bases, and 10 bases lay in between.

This clone has a single count. The rearrangement joins TRBV10-3 to TRBJ1-1; D is possibly TRBD1 (5 bases). CDR1 and CDR2 from the germline V gene are ENHRY and SYGVKD. The CDR3 runs 14 residues. V lost 2 bases and J 5 bases, leaving 12 bases between the germline ends. In DNA, the CDR3 is TGTGCCATCAGTGAGAGCAGGGAATGGACTGAAGCTTTCTTT. Protein: CAISESREWTEAFF.

V is TRBV15 and J is TRBJ2-1; 8 bases agree with TRBD1. V dropped 0 bases and J dropped 5; count of bases not matched to a gene: 6. The CDR3 spans 16 residues. Germline CDR1 is LNHNV and CDR2 is YYDKDF (reference sequence). The CDR3 sequence: CATSRESGQVNNEQFF. CDR3 sequence (DNA): TGTGCCACCAGCAGAGAATCGGGACAGGTGAACAATGAGCAGTTCTTC. Supplemented by reference TRBV15 and TRBJ2-1, the full variable domain reads DAMVIQNPRYQVTQFGKPVTLSCSQTLNHNVMYWYQQKSSQAPKLLFHYYDKDFNNEADTPDNFQSRRPNTSFCFLDIRSPGLGDTAMYLCATSRESGQVNNEQFFGPGTRLTVL.